One and the same sample provided the 17 T cell receptor beta chains below, sequenced in a study of blood T cell repertoires in COVID-19. TCRdb's table, derived via immunoSEQ multiplex PCR, lists solely in-frame clones and lacks some. The sample consists of 55,000 to 80,000 clones, about 81% of them appearing once. Material: peripheral blood. The source of these receptors is a human donor in a cohort sampled during active COVID-19.

The CDR3 DNA reads as TGTGCCAGCAGCCAAGCCGGGAGAGGCAATGAGCAGTTCTTC. This translates into CASSQAGRGNEQFF. The chain uses TRBV3-1 (or the pseudogene TRBV3-2) and TRBJ2-1; tentatively, D is TRBD2 (6 bases). CDR1 is LGHDT and CDR2 is YNNKEL in the germline V gene (reference sequence). V lost 1 base and J lost 6, with 10 bases in between. This CDR3 has 14 amino acids.

The chain carries TRBV4-1 and TRBJ2-7; no reliable D call. The length of the CDR3 is 13 residues. Trimming cost V 3 bases and J 1 base, with 7 bases left between them. Germline CDR1 reads MGHRA; CDR2 reads YSYEKL. CDR3 coding DNA: TGCGCCAGCAGCCAGGGCAGTTCCTACGAGCAGTACTTC. Translated, it gives CASSQGSSYEQYF.

The V gene is TRBV4-1, the J gene TRBJ2-7; 8 positions agree with TRBD2. CDR1 and CDR2 from the germline V gene are MGHRA and YSYEKL. The CDR3 runs to 16 residues. J gave up 3 bases and V 4 bases, and 11 bases lay outside the gene matches. DNA of the CDR3: TGCGCCAGCAGCCTCTTTTACGGGGGGGTAGACTACGAGCAGTACTTC. Translated, it gives CASSLFYGGVDYEQYF.

V and J are TRBV9 and TRBJ2-3, with TRBD1 as a possible D gene (5 bases). CDR1 SGDLS and CDR2 YYNGEE come from the germline V gene. The CDR3 spans 16 residues. Between the trimmed V and J ends, which lost 4 bases and 1 base, there was a span of 16 bases. The CDR3 DNA reads as TGTGCCAGCAGCCCTCTGACAGCTTCGGGCACAGATACGCAGTATTTT. This sequence encodes CASSPLTASGTDTQYF.

The chain has TRBV3-1 (or the pseudogene TRBV3-2) and TRBJ2-1; 8 bases fit TRBD2. The CDR3 totals 17 residues. Germline V lookup: CDR1 LGHDT, CDR2 YNNKEL (reference sequence). The trim removed 4 bases at V and 5 bases at J, leaving 13 bases unmatched. The CDR3 DNA sequence: TGTGCCAGCAGCCTATCCGGGGGACTAGTGTACCACAATGAGCAGTTCTTC. Translated: CASSLSGGLVYHNEQFF.

This clone showed up just once. This chain joins TRBV5-1 and TRBJ2-1; TRBD2 matches at 12 bases. Germline CDR1 is SGHRS and CDR2 is YFSETQ. Germline trimming cut 5 bases from V and 8 bases from J; bases unmatched to any gene: 8. This CDR3 has 15 residues. The CDR3 nucleotides are TGCGCCAGCAGAGGGGCTAGCGGGAGGGTAGATGAGCAGTTCTTC. Amino acid sequence: CASRGASGRVDEQFF.

This clone has a single count. J is TRBJ1-5 and V is TRBV19; 10 nucleotides agree with TRBD1. Germline values: CDR1 LNHDA, CDR2 SQIVND (reference sequence). Unmatched junction bases numbered 9, after V lost 9 bases and J lost 1 base. The CDR3 length is 16 residues. CDR3 residues: CASKRQGARSNQPQHF. The CDR3, as DNA: TGTGCCAGCAAGAGACAGGGGGCTAGGAGCAATCAGCCCCAGCATTTT.

V and J are TRBV18 and TRBJ1-6, with TRBD1 as a possible D gene (5 bases). Germline lookup yields CDR1 KGHSH and CDR2 LQKENI. Trimming stripped 2 bases from V and 7 bases from J, with 9 bases between. The CDR3 length is 14 residues. CDR3 in amino acids: CASSPSDRNSPLHF. The CDR3 DNA sequence: TGTGCCAGCTCACCAAGTGACAGAAATTCACCCCTCCACTTT.

CDR3 sequence (DNA): TGCGCCAGCAGCTCTCGACAGGGTTTAGCCAAAAACATTCAGTACTTC. It codes for CASSSRQGLAKNIQYF. The V gene is TRBV5-1, the J gene TRBJ2-4, with TRBD1 matching 7 bases. The CDR3 is 16 amino acids. Germline V gene lookup returns CDR1 SGHRS and CDR2 YFSETQ. Germline trimming cut 3 bases from V and 0 bases from J; bases unmatched to any gene: 6.

This chain joins TRBV12-3 or TRBV12-4 and TRBJ2-5; unclear D gene. V lost 7 bases, J lost 7 bases, and 16 bases lay in between. The CDR3 loop spans 13 amino acids. The CDR3 DNA sequence: TGTGCCAGCACTAGACCTTATGAAGGGACCCAGTACTTC. Encoded protein: CASTRPYEGTQYF.

This clone was recorded a few times. V and J are TRBV4-2 and TRBJ2-2, with D perhaps matching TRBD1 (5 bases). V dropped 0 bases and J dropped 0 bases, with 8 bases sitting between them. This CDR3 has 16 residues. The V gene's germline CDR1 is LGHNA and CDR2 YNFKEQ. The CDR3, as DNA: TGTGCCAGCAGCCAAGAGGGGCGCACGAACACCGGGGAGCTGTTTTTT. Its translation: CASSQEGRTNTGELFF.

The rearrangement joins TRBV6-5 to TRBJ1-2; 9 nucleotides agree with TRBD1. CDR1 is MNHEY and CDR2 is SVGAGI in the germline V gene. The CDR3 spans 16 residues. The V and J ends lost 2 bases and 4 bases, in that order; junction bases with no gene match: 8. The CDR3 DNA follows: TGTGCCAGCAGTTACGGGACAGGGACTCCTAGCTATGGCTACACCTTC. This gives the protein CASSYGTGTPSYGYTF.

This chain joins TRBV7-9 and TRBJ2-1, with 14 bases lining up with TRBD2. V was pared by 4 bases and J by 3 bases, with 11 bases of the junction left unmatched. This CDR3 contains 19 residues. Per the germline V gene, CDR1 is SEHNR and CDR2 is FQNEAQ (reference sequence). DNA of the CDR3: TGTGCCAGCAGCTCGCCCGGACTAGCGGGAGGCAGAGACTACAATGAGCAGTTCTTC. Amino acid sequence: CASSSPGLAGGRDYNEQFF.

This clone has just one count. This chain joins TRBV2 and TRBJ2-4; perhaps TRBD1 as D (5 bases). The V gene's germline CDR1 is SNHLY and CDR2 FYNNEI. CDR3 length: 15 amino acids. The V and J ends lost 1 base and 6 bases respectively, with 13 bases between them. This CDR3 reads CASSEEAGPPNIQYF. DNA for the CDR3: TGTGCCAGCAGTGAAGAGGCAGGGCCACCAAACATTCAGTACTTC.

This clone came up a few times. In DNA, the CDR3 is TGTGCCAGCTCACAAACTAGAACCTATGAGCAGTTCTTC. Protein: CASSQTRTYEQFF. The genes are TRBV18 and TRBJ2-1; TRBD2 might be the D (5 bases). Germline assignment: CDR1 KGHSH and CDR2 LQKENI. Trimming took off 4 bases at V and 8 bases at J, with 12 bases between the two ends. This CDR3 region has 13 residues.

Of note for this clone: The germline gene is not matched at one end of the junction; a read error may be the cause. The chain couples TRBV6-5 to TRBJ1-2; D is uncertain. Looked up from germline, CDR1 is MNHEY and CDR2 is SVGAGI. The CDR3 loop spans 15 amino acids. CDR3 coding DNA: TGTGCCAGCAGTTATAGCCAAGTCCCCCTCTATAGCTACACCTTC. It is translated as CASSYSQVPLYSYTF.

The chain links TRBV10-3 to TRBJ2-3, with 11 bases matching TRBD2. The CDR3 runs to 15 residues. In germline, CDR1 is ENHRY, CDR2 SYGVKD. J lost 0 bases, V lost 10 bases, and 6 bases had no gene match. The CDR3 DNA sequence: TGTGCCACCATAGCGGGAGGGACTAGCACAGATACGCAGTATTTT. Amino acids: CATIAGGTSTDTQYF.